This T cell receptor (beta chain) emerged from a study of tumor and adjacent non-tumor tissue in lung cancer. Whole-study results and caveats: Top 100 clones took a larger repertoire share in normal lung. Tumor tissue had significantly higher TCR diversity than normal lung.

This clonotype occurred once. Its antigen is currently unknown. This sample's RNA came from whole unsorted tissue. A modified ARM-PCR protocol with three rounds of nested PCR amplified TCRbeta. TCRdb re-derived calls from the multiplex PCR reads in MiXCR, one entry per CDR3 protein. The sample holds about 200,000 distinct CDR3 sequences, around 70% seen once. This CDR3 has 16 residues. The germline V gene encodes CDR1 DFQATT and CDR2 SNEGSKA (reference sequence). The chain recombines TRBV20-1 with TRBJ2-7; TRBD1 matches 7 bases. The sample was lung tumor tissue. The receptor was derived from a man aged 55 to 70 with non-small cell lung cancer. This CDR3 is CSTRDDRQGASYDQYV. In nucleotides, the CDR3 is TGCAGTACTAGAGATGATCGACAGGGTGCCTCCTACGATCAGTACGTC.